One and the same sample provided the 7 T cell receptor beta chains below, sequenced in a study of cytomegalovirus exposure and HLA in healthy donors. 60 Vbeta and 13 Jbeta primers were used in PCR. Sequencing was performed with immunoSEQ multiplex PCR; in TCRdb, only in-frame clones are kept and a portion is missing. This specimen shows tens of thousands of clones; the ten leading clones hold about 0.6%. The source material was PBMCs. The receptor set was obtained from a man aged 50 to 60 in good health and CMV-seronegative.

This chain joins TRBV28 and TRBJ1-2; 10 bases are a match to TRBD1. Trimming took 6 bases from V and 4 from J; bases not matched to a gene: 8. The CDR3 length is 15 residues. Germline V gene sequence: CDR1 MDHEN, CDR2 SYDVKM. The CDR3 DNA reads as TGTGCCAGCAGGGAAAAGACAGGGGGCCTCTATGGCTACACCTTC. This gives the protein CASREKTGGLYGYTF.

The chain couples TRBV7-6 to TRBJ2-7, with D possibly being TRBD1 (5 bases). The CDR3 length is 13 residues. The V end lost 4 bases, the J end lost 2 bases, and 9 bases lay between the germline ends. The germline V gene encodes CDR1 SGHVS and CDR2 FNYEAQ. In nucleotides, the CDR3 is TGTGCCAGCAGCTCACAGGATACCTACGAGCAGTACTTC. It codes for CASSSQDTYEQYF. The entire variable domain, with the rest obtained from reference TRBV7-6 and TRBJ2-7, is as follows: GAGVSQSPRYKVTKRGQDVALRCDPISGHVSLYWYRQALGQGPEFLTYFNYEAQQDKSGLPNDRFSAERPEGSISTLTIQRTEQRDSAMYRCASSSQDTYEQYFGPGTRLTVT.

V and J are TRBV11-2 and TRBJ2-5, with 10 positions matching TRBD2. Trimming at V came to 4 bases and at J to 6 bases, leaving 5 bases not matched to a gene. Germline lookup yields CDR1 SGHAT and CDR2 FQNNGV. The CDR3 runs to 14 residues. Here the CDR3 DNA reads TGTGCCAGCAGCTCAAGCGGGGGGGCTAAGACCCAGTACTTC. Translation: CASSSSGGAKTQYF.

V usage is TRBV9 and J usage is TRBJ1-2, with TRBD1 matching 7 bases. Germline V gene sequence: CDR1 SGDLS, CDR2 YYNGEE. V lost 0 bases and J lost 4; bases outside the gene matches: 6. The CDR3 is 15 amino acids. In nucleotides, the CDR3 is TGTGCCAGCAGCGTAGGTGGAGGGGGCGTCTATGGCTACACCTTC. This sequence encodes CASSVGGGGVYGYTF.

This chain links TRBV29-1 with TRBJ2-5, with 13 bases aligning to TRBD2. The J segment lost 0 bases and the V segment lost 6 bases, leaving 13 bases of the junction unmatched. Germline-derived CDR1 and CDR2 are SQVTM and ANQGSEA. The CDR3 runs 18 residues. DNA for the CDR3: TGCAGCGTCGCCAGGACTAGCGGGGGTAGAAATTACCAAGAGACCCAGTACTTC. Translated: CSVARTSGGRNYQETQYF. The entire variable domain, with the rest obtained from reference TRBV29-1 and TRBJ2-5, is as follows: SAVISQKPSRDICQRGTSLTIQCQVDSQVTMMFWYRQQPGQSLTLIATANQGSEATYESGFVIDKFPISRPNLTFSTLTVSNMSPEDSSIYLCSVARTSGGRNYQETQYFGPGTRLLVL.

The chain recombines TRBV6-5 with TRBJ2-1; D is unresolved. The germline V gene encodes CDR1 MNHEY and CDR2 SVGAGI. This CDR3 comprises 14 residues. The V end was cut by 2 bases, the J end by 6 bases, with 11 bases between. The CDR3 loop is CASSYEAAFNEQFF. CDR3 bases: TGTGCCAGCAGTTACGAGGCAGCCTTCAATGAGCAGTTCTTC.

This chain connects TRBV6-5 to TRBJ2-5, with TRBD1 as a possible D gene (6 bases). Per the germline V gene, CDR1 is MNHEY and CDR2 is SVGAGI. This CDR3 region has 13 residues. V gave up 4 bases and J gave up 5 bases, with 11 bases separating them. CDR3 nucleotide sequence: TGTGCCAGCAGTTTAGGAAGGGGGGAGACCCAGTACTTC. Its translation: CASSLGRGETQYF.